This record concerns one T cell receptor (beta chain) sequence. Antigen specificity is unknown. This specimen belongs to a study of immune heterogeneity within non-small cell lung tumors. In the study overall: Among the tumors, several were squamous cell carcinomas, approximately ten were non-squamous carcinomas and 1 was not otherwise specified. Study-level results: Alongside site-unique high-frequency clones, identical dominant CDR3 beta clonotypes recurred across tumor sites within a patient.

A multiplex PCR containing 32 V primers and 13 J primers was used to amplify TCR beta CDR3. TCRdb reprocessed the multiplex PCR reads via MiXCR and lists one record per CDR3 protein. The sample records some 19,000 distinct CDR3 sequences, approximately 30% being singletons. Template input was genomic DNA from bulk tumor (around 630 ng per sample). Each primary tumor yielded several biopsies, collected far apart from one another at surgery. Patients had untreated, newly diagnosed non-small cell lung cancer and underwent curative surgery. CDR1 and CDR2 from the germline V gene are SGDLS and YYNGEE. V lost 3 bases and J lost 2, with 9 bases in between. The CDR3 contains 13 residues.

The genes are TRBV9 and TRBJ2-7; D unclear. This clonotype originated in a man aged 35 to 55 with non-small cell lung cancer. The specimen sequenced was lung tumor tissue. The CDR3 reads CASSGGPPYEQYF. The DNA for the CDR3 is TGTGCCAGCAGCGGTGGGCCCCCCTACGAGCAGTACTTC.